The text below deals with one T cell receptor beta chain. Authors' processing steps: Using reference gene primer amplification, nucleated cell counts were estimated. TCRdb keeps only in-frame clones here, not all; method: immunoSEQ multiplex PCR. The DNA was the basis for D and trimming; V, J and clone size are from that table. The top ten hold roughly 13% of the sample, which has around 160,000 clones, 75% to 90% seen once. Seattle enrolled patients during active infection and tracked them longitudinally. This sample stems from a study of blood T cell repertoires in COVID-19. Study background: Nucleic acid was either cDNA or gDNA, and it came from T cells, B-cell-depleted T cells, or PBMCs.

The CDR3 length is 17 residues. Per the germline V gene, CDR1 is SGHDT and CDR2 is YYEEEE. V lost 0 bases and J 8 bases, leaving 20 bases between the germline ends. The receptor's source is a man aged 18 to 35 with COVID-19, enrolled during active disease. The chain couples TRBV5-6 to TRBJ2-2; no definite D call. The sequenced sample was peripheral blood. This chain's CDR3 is CASSLVPEPGPLGELFF. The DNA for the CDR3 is TGTGCCAGCAGCTTGGTCCCCGAACCGGGTCCCTTAGGGGAGCTGTTTTTT.